The sequence of this TCR beta chain was determined in a study of cytomegalovirus exposure and HLA in healthy donors. This table comes from immunoSEQ multiplex PCR, and its TCRdb copy is limited to in-frame clones, with some not included. This repertoire shows 100,000 to 150,000 clones, just under 90% found once; its top ten account for around 3.4%. Trimming took 4 bases from V and 8 from J, leaving 17 bases between them. CDR1 and CDR2 (germline): SQVTM, ANQGSEA. The CDR3 spans 13 residues. Whole-study findings and limits: Some TCR beta chains (more than 150 of them) were listed as cytomegalovirus-associated. Reportedly, cytomegalovirus status was diagnosed with high sensitivity and specificity. Rare sequences made up most TCRs, while some public TCRs were found in many donors.

As regards this clone: What it binds is not known.

The chain combines TRBV29-1 with TRBJ1-2, with D tentatively TRBD1 (6 bases). The TCR comes from a man aged 25 to 40 in good health and CMV-seronegative. Sequences were obtained from PBMCs. CDR3 loop: CSVVGQGRSGYTF. CDR3 DNA: TGCAGCGTTGTTGGGCAGGGGCGGAGCGGCTACACCTTC.